This T cell receptor beta chain was sequenced during a study of T-cell memory formation after mild COVID-19. This CDR3 region has 15 residues. The germline CDR1 and CDR2 sequences are SEHNR and FQNEAQ (reference sequence). The V and J ends lost 7 bases and 4 bases respectively, with 19 bases between them. From 5'RACE with constant-segment primers came TCR alpha and TCR beta cDNA libraries that carried sample barcodes and UMIs. TCRdb passed the 5' RACE reads through MiXCR, listing each CDR3 protein once. The table has about 470,000 distinct CDR3 sequences, more than 20% seen once; the top ten hold 12%.

This TCR was recovered from an adult woman who had mild COVID-19 (a few samples of this study predate the infection). Cell type and time point are not known. The sample taken for sequencing was PBMCs or a T cell subset sorted from them (not recorded which). V is TRBV7-9 and J is TRBJ2-5, with D perhaps matching TRBD1 (6 bases). The CDR3 DNA sequence: TGTGCCAGCACCGACCCGAGGGTAGGGGGAGAGACCCAGTACTTC. Amino acid sequence: CASTDPRVGGETQYF.